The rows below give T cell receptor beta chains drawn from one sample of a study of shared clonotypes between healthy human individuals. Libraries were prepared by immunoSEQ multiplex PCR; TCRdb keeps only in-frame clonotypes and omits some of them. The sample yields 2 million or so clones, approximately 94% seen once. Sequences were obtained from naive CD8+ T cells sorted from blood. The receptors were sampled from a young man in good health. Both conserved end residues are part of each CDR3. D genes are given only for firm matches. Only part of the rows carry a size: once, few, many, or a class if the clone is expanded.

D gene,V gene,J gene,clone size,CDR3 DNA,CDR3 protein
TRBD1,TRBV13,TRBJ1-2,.,TGTGCCAGCACCCAGGGGGGCAGGGGAACTAACTATGGCTACACCTTC,CASTQGGRGTNYGYTF
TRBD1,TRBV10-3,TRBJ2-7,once,TGTGCCATCAGCGAGGACAGGGCCTACGAGCAGTACTTC,CAISEDRAYEQYF
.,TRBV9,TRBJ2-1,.,TGTGCCAGCAGCCTGGGACCGCCAATCTACAATGAGCAGTTCTTC,CASSLGPPIYNEQFF
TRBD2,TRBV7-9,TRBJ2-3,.,TGTGCCAGCAGCCCGCGGCTAGCGGAGATCACAGATACGCAGTATTTT,CASSPRLAEITDTQYF
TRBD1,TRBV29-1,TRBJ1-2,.,TGCAGCGTTGAAGATTCAATGGACAGGCTCTATGGCTACACCTTC,CSVEDSMDRLYGYTF
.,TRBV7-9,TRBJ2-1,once,TGTGCCAGCAGCTTAGGAAGGACTTCCTACAATGAGCAGTTCTTC,CASSLGRTSYNEQFF
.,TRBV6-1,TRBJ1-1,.,TGTGCCACCGAAGACCGGATGGGCACTGAAGCTTTCTTT,CATEDRMGTEAFF
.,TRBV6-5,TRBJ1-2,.,TGTGCCAGCAGTTACGGCGGGTATGGCTACACCTTC,CASSYGGYGYTF
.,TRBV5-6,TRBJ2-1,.,TGTGCCAGCAGCTTGGATCCTGAGCAGTTCTTC,CASSLDPEQFF
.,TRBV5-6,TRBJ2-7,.,TGTGCCAGCAGTCGGACAGCCTCCTACGAGCAGTACTTC,CASSRTASYEQYF
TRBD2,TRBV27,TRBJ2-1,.,TGTGCCAGCAGTTTACTGGCGGGAGGTTCCTACAATGAGCAGTTCTTC,CASSLLAGGSYNEQFF
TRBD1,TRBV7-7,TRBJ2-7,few,TGTGCTAGCAGCTTCGGGACAGGGGCCTACGAGCAGTACTTC,CASSFGTGAYEQYF
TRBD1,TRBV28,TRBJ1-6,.,TGTGCCAGCAGTAAGGGACAGGGGGCCAATTCACCCCTCCACTTT,CASSKGQGANSPLHF
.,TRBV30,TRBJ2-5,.,TGTGCCTGGAGTGTAGGGGCCTCGGATAAAGAGACCCAGTACTTC,CAWSVGASDKETQYF
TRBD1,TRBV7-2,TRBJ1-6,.,TGTGCCAGTACGGACAGGACGCCCTCGTGGGGTAATTCACCCCTCCACTTT,CASTDRTPSWGNSPLHF
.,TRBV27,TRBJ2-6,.,TGTGCCAGCAGTCATGGGATCTCTGGGGCCAACGTCCTGACTTTC,CASSHGISGANVLTF
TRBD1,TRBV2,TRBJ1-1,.,TGTGCCAGCAGAGGACAGGGGGAAACTGAAGCTTTCTTT,CASRGQGETEAFF
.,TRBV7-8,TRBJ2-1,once,TGTGCCAGCAGCCCCGGACTCGGGGCCAATGAGCAGTTCTTC,CASSPGLGANEQFF
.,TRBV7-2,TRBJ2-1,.,TGTGCCAGCAGCCTGCGGGACTGGAGCTCCTACAATGAGCAGTTCTTC,CASSLRDWSSYNEQFF
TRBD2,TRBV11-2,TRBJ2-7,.,TGTGCCAGCAGACCACTAGCGACCGATACCTACGAGCAGTACTTC,CASRPLATDTYEQYF
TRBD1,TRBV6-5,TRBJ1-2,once,TGTGCCAGCAGGGGACAGGCTAGCTATGGCTACACCTTC,CASRGQASYGYTF
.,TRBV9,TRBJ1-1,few,TGTGCCAGCAGCGTAGGATTGGCATCTGAAGCTTTCTTT,CASSVGLASEAFF
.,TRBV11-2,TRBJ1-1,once,TGTGCCAGCAGCATGACAGCGGACACTGAAGCTTTCTTT,CASSMTADTEAFF
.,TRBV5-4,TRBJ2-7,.,TGTGCCAGCAGCTTGGCCTCCGGGCACGAGCAGTACTTC,CASSLASGHEQYF
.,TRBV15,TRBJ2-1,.,TGTGCCACCAGCAGAGAGCGTTCAGGCGGGTCCTACAATGAGCAGTTCTTC,CATSRERSGGSYNEQFF
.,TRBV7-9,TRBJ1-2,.,TGTGCCAGCAGGTTTTGGGGGGACGGGAACTATGGCTACACCTTC,CASRFWGDGNYGYTF
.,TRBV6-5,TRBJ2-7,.,TGTGCCAGCAGTTACGCCGGAACCTACGAGCAGTACTTC,CASSYAGTYEQYF
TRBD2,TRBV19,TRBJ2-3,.,TGTGCCAGTACCCTAGAAGGACTAGCGACAGATACGCAGTATTTT,CASTLEGLATDTQYF
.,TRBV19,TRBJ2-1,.,TGTGCCAGTAGTGTCGCTGGGGGCTACAATGAGCAGTTCTTC,CASSVAGGYNEQFF